This TCR beta chain was obtained from a study of beta chain features in type 1 diabetes. Via CD45RO/CCR7/CD25/CD127/CD95/CD27, cells of the CD4+ naive, central memory, regulatory and stem cell-like memory subsets were sorted. V shed 6 bases and J 0 bases; nucleotides not matched to a gene: 3. Germline CDR1 GTSNPN, CDR2 SVGIG (reference sequence). This CDR3 has 13 residues. Every bit of the isolated RNA underwent reverse transcription, so sequencing read expressed TCRB transcripts. The assay was immunoSEQ multiplex PCR, and TCRdb's table has in-frame clones only and misses some. This sample has roughly 150,000 clones, with over 55% found just once. Overall study findings and caveats: Insertions at VDJ junctions were less frequent in type 1 diabetes patients. These patients also deleted more nucleotides at the same junctions. Shortening that was moderate but significant affected the TCRB CDR3s of Type 1 diabetes patients in all four CD4+ subsets.

Note on this clone: Its antigen is not identified.

The sequence was obtained from a man younger than 40 with type 1 diabetes. Sequencing used naive CD4+ T cells from blood. V and J are TRBV30 and TRBJ2-3, with 7 bases that match TRBD2. CDR3 residues: CACPAGSTDTQYF. CDR3 nucleotides: TGTGCCTGCCCAGCGGGGAGCACAGATACGCAGTATTTT. Supplemented by reference TRBV30 and TRBJ2-3, the full variable domain reads SQTIHQWPATLVQPVGSPLSLECTVEGTSNPNLYWYRQAAGRGLQLLFYSVGIGQISSEVPQNLSASRPQDRQFILSSKKLLLSDSGFYLCACPAGSTDTQYFGPGTRLTVL.